What follows are 29 T cell receptor beta chains derived from one specimen sequenced in a study of blood T cell repertoires in COVID-19 (TCRdb year 2020). The library was produced with the immunoSEQ multiplex PCR assay. Entries here come from immuneACCESS through TCRdb and include only in-frame sequences with V and J called. Some clones fail to appear in such tables; in the studies checked, an unresolved V gene covers under half of the shortfall, and the cause of the remainder is unknown. The sample data list 150,000 to 200,000 clones, and approximately 85% of these were observed just once. Roughly 8% of the sample comes from the top ten. The sample consisted of peripheral blood. Source of these receptors: a man aged 40-50 years who had recovered from COVID-19.

This rearrangement joins TRBV7-2 to TRBJ1-3; D gene unclear. Germline V gene data show CDR1 as SGHTA and CDR2 as FQGNSA. The V end was cut by 5 bases, the J end by 2 bases, with 13 bases between. There are 15 residues in the CDR3. CDR3 loop: CASSPFSGTGNTIYF. In DNA, the CDR3 is TGTGCCAGCAGCCCATTTTCAGGAACTGGAAACACCATATATTTT.

The V and J genes are TRBV18 and TRBJ2-2; 8 bases fit TRBD1. This CDR3 spans 16 amino acids. Germline V lookup: CDR1 KGHSH, CDR2 LQKENI. J gave up 5 bases and V 2 bases, and 7 bases lay outside the gene matches. CDR3 nucleotides: TGTGCCAGCTCACCAGTGGACAGGGAAGGTACCGGGGAGCTGTTTTTT. It codes for CASSPVDREGTGELFF. The variable domain in full, with the rest retrieved from reference TRBV18 and TRBJ2-2, is NAGVMQNPRHLVRRRGQEARLRCSPMKGHSHVYWYRQLPEEGLKFMVYLQKENIIDESGMPKERFSAEFPKEGPSILRIQQVVRGDSAAYFCASSPVDREGTGELFFGEGSRLTVL.

This sequence joins TRBV5-4 and TRBJ2-1, with 9 bases aligning to TRBD1. Germline V gene sequence: CDR1 SGHNT, CDR2 YYREEE (reference sequence). This CDR3 spans 15 amino acids. Unmatched junction bases numbered 7, after V lost 4 bases and J lost 5 bases. The CDR3 DNA reads TGTGCCAGCAGCCCGTGGGACAGGGTTGACAATGAGCAGTTCTTC. This gives the protein CASSPWDRVDNEQFF.

The chain is built from TRBV20-1 and TRBJ2-7; D is ambiguous. Germline CDR1 and CDR2: DFQATT and SNEGSKA (reference sequence). V dropped 6 bases and J dropped 5 bases, with 11 bases sitting between them. The CDR3 is made up of 11 amino acids. The CDR3 loop reads CSAINKDEQYF. Here the CDR3 DNA reads TGCAGTGCAATTAACAAAGACGAGCAGTACTTC.

This chain uses TRBV19 with TRBJ2-3; 10 bases fit TRBD2. CDR1 LNHDA and CDR2 SQIVND come from the germline V gene (reference sequence). This CDR3 comprises 16 residues. The V and J ends lost 5 bases and 0 bases, in that order; junction bases with no gene match: 5. CDR3 residues: CASSLRTSGSTDTQYF. CDR3 DNA: TGTGCCAGTAGTCTACGGACTAGCGGAAGCACAGATACGCAGTATTTT.

This clone appeared a single time. The chain has TRBV25-1 and TRBJ1-1, with no clear D. The CDR3 length is 12 residues. Germline lookup yields CDR1 MGHDK and CDR2 SYGVNS. The V end lost 3 bases, the J end lost 11 bases, and 13 bases lay between the germline ends. CDR3 nucleotide sequence: TGTGCCAGCAGTGAGGGCAGCGGCCAGGCTTTCTTT. Protein: CASSEGSGQAFF.

This chain links TRBV7-6 with TRBJ2-3, with D maybe TRBD1 (6 bases). The germline V and J ends were trimmed by 4 bases and 11 bases, with 13 bases remaining between them. In germline, CDR1 is SGHVS, CDR2 FNYEAQ. The CDR3 consists of 12 residues. This chain's CDR3 is CASSSDSEEQYF. The CDR3 nucleotides read TGTGCCAGCAGCTCGGACAGCGAGGAGCAGTATTTT. Variable domain in full (rest from reference TRBV7-6 and TRBJ2-3): GAGVSQSPRYKVTKRGQDVALRCDPISGHVSLYWYRQALGQGPEFLTYFNYEAQQDKSGLPNDRFSAERPEGSISTLTIQRTEQRDSAMYRCASSSDSEEQYFGPGTRLTVL.

V is TRBV9 and J is TRBJ1-1, with TRBD1 matching 8 bases. Germline V lookup: CDR1 SGDLS, CDR2 YYNGEE. The J segment lost 0 bases and the V segment lost 0 bases, leaving 4 bases of the junction unmatched. The length of the CDR3 is 16 residues. CDR3 bases: TGTGCCAGCAGCGTAGGGGCAGGGGGCCTGAACACTGAAGCTTTCTTT. This gives the protein CASSVGAGGLNTEAFF.

This rearrangement joins TRBV21-1 to TRBJ1-3. TRBV21-1 is an annotated pseudogene. The CDR3 is 15 amino acids. CDR3 in amino acids: CASSKRGSSGNTIYF. For the CDR3, the DNA is TGTGCCAGCAGCAAACGGGGTTCTTCTGGAAACACCATATATTTT.

As regards this clone: Being one base from a much bigger clone, this may be a read error. This chain uses TRBV7-2 with TRBJ1-2; 9 positions agree with TRBD1. The CDR3 is made up of 14 amino acids. The germline V gene has CDR1 SGHTA and CDR2 FQGNSA. V lost 2 bases to trimming and J lost 8 bases; unmatched junction nucleotides: 6. The CDR3 is CASSLRGQGSGYTF. The CDR3 coding sequence is TGTGCCAGCAGCTTAAGGGGACAGGGAAGCGGCTACACCTTC.

This chain links TRBV9 with TRBJ1-1, with a weak D call TRBD1 (6 bases). The CDR3 loop spans 19 amino acids. The germline V and J ends were trimmed by 1 base and 0 bases, with 22 bases remaining between them. The germline gives CDR1 SGDLS, CDR2 YYNGEE. The CDR3 nucleotides read TGTGCCAGCAGCGTACCCCGGGGCCCAGGGGAAGGGGTGAACACTGAAGCTTTCTTT. Its protein is CASSVPRGPGEGVNTEAFF.

This clone was observed a handful of times. The chain combines TRBV28 with TRBJ1-1; no firm D call. The CDR3 is 13 amino acids. CDR1 and CDR2 (germline): MDHEN, SYDVKM. Trimming pared 5 bases from V and 3 bases from J, leaving 10 bases between. CDR3 bases: TGTGCCAGCAGTGAATTAGTGGACACTGAAGCTTTCTTT. This codes for CASSELVDTEAFF. Complete variable domain (other parts from reference TRBV28 and TRBJ1-1): DVKVTQSSRYLVKRTGEKVFLECVQDMDHENMFWYRQDPGLGLRLIYFSYDVKMKEKGDIPEGYSVSREKKERFSLILESASTNQTSMYLCASSELVDTEAFFGQGTRLTVV.

The rearrangement joins TRBV10-3 to TRBJ1-1; possibly TRBD1 for D (5 bases). The germline V gene has CDR1 ENHRY and CDR2 SYGVKD. The V gene lost 3 bases and the J gene lost 4 bases, with 6 bases spanning the gap. The CDR3 is 12 amino acids. CDR3 in DNA: TGTGCCATCAGTGATAGGGGCACTGAAGCTTTCTTT. Translation: CAISDRGTEAFF.

The chain combines TRBV5-4 with TRBJ1-1; the D gene is possibly TRBD1 (6 bases). CDR1 and CDR2 (germline): SGHNT, YYREEE (reference sequence). Trimming removed 2 bases from V and 4 bases from J, with 15 bases in between. The CDR3 runs to 15 residues. Here the CDR3 DNA reads TGTGCCAGCAGCTTTGCGCGGGGGGCGGGCACTGAAGCTTTCTTT. Its translation is CASSFARGAGTEAFF.

The chain uses TRBV7-2 and TRBJ2-1, with 7 positions matching TRBD1. V lost 5 bases, J lost 2 bases, and 9 bases stayed unmatched. Per the germline V gene, CDR1 is SGHTA and CDR2 is FQGNSA. The CDR3 is 16 residues long. CDR3 protein: CASSGIGTDPYNEQFF. The CDR3 bases are TGTGCCAGCAGCGGAATCGGGACAGACCCCTACAATGAGCAGTTCTTC.

This chain links TRBV20-1 with TRBJ2-1; D may be TRBD2 (6 bases). Germline CDR1 reads DFQATT; CDR2 reads SNEGSKA (reference sequence). This CDR3 comprises 16 residues. V was pared by 3 bases and J by 0 bases, with 15 bases between. The CDR3 coding sequence is TGCAGTGCTAGTAGTGGGGACTCAAGCTCCTACAATGAGCAGTTCTTC. Protein product: CSASSGDSSSYNEQFF.

The CDR3 DNA is TGTGCCAGCAGCTTTGAGGGCCAGGGAGGAAAGTTCTACGAGCAGTACTTC. This sequence encodes CASSFEGQGGKFYEQYF. The rearrangement uses TRBV12-1 and TRBJ2-7; the table names TRBD2, a call not compared with the DNA. TRBV12-1 constitutes a pseudogene. CDR3 size: 17 residues.

The rearrangement joins TRBV7-6 to TRBJ2-7; tentative D call: TRBD1 (5 bases). Germline assignment: CDR1 SGHVS and CDR2 FNYEAQ. The V gene lost 3 bases and the J gene lost 2 bases, with 8 bases spanning the gap. The CDR3 sequence is 13 residues long. The CDR3 protein is CASSFQGTYEQYF. The CDR3 bases are TGTGCCAGCAGCTTCCAGGGTACCTACGAGCAGTACTTC. Complete variable domain (other parts from reference TRBV7-6 and TRBJ2-7): GAGVSQSPRYKVTKRGQDVALRCDPISGHVSLYWYRQALGQGPEFLTYFNYEAQQDKSGLPNDRFSAERPEGSISTLTIQRTEQRDSAMYRCASSFQGTYEQYFGPGTRLTVT.

The V gene is TRBV5-8, the J gene TRBJ1-4, with 9 nucleotides matching TRBD1. V shed 3 bases and J 2 bases; nucleotides not matched to a gene: 5. From germline, CDR1 is SGHTS and CDR2 YDEGEE. The CDR3 has 16 residues. The CDR3: CASSSEQGATNEKLFF. CDR3 DNA: TGTGCCAGCAGCTCAGAACAGGGGGCGACTAATGAAAAACTGTTTTTT.

The chain links TRBV29-1 to TRBJ1-1, with TRBD1 matching over 9 bases. The CDR3 contains 13 residues. The junction had 6 bases not matched to a gene; V was cut back by 7 bases and J by 3 bases. Germline V gene sequence: CDR1 SQVTM, CDR2 ANQGSEA. The chain's CDR3 is CSGTQGADTEAFF. CDR3 DNA sequence: TGCAGCGGAACACAGGGGGCGGACACTGAAGCTTTCTTT.

This clone appeared once. The chain links TRBV2 to TRBJ2-1; 7 bases line up with TRBD1. The junction had 8 bases not matched to a gene; V was cut back by 6 bases and J by 9 bases. CDR1 is SNHLY and CDR2 is FYNNEI in the germline V gene. The CDR3 has 13 amino acids. CDR3 sequence (DNA): TGTGCCAGCAGCGTCGAAAACAGGGGTGAGCAGTTCTTC. This gives the protein CASSVENRGEQFF.

The rearrangement uses TRBV7-2 and TRBJ2-5, with TRBD2 identical over 8 bases. Germline trimming cut 4 bases from V and 5 bases from J; bases unmatched to any gene: 3. This CDR3 is 13 amino acids long. The V gene's germline CDR1 is SGHTA and CDR2 FQGNSA. The CDR3: CASSSGLGETQYF. CDR3 sequence (DNA): TGTGCCAGCAGCTCGGGACTAGGGGAGACCCAGTACTTC.

The rearrangement links TRBV15 to TRBJ2-7, with D possibly TRBD1 on 5 matching bases. The CDR3 covers 12 residues. From germline, CDR1 is LNHNV and CDR2 YYDKDF (reference sequence). The ends were cut back, 1 base at V and 9 bases at J, with 10 bases in the middle. In DNA, the CDR3 is TGTGCCACCAGCAGAGGTCAGGGTATGCAGTACTTC. The encoded protein is CATSRGQGMQYF.

This chain joins TRBV3-1 (or the pseudogene TRBV3-2) and TRBJ2-1, with 7 bases fitting TRBD2. This CDR3 contains 14 residues. Germline values: CDR1 LGHDT, CDR2 YNNKEL (reference sequence). The trim removed 4 bases at V and 5 bases at J, leaving 5 bases unmatched. CDR3 sequence: CASSPTGTNNEQFF. The CDR3 DNA reads as TGTGCCAGCAGCCCAACCGGGACTAACAATGAGCAGTTCTTC.

This chain uses TRBV9 with TRBJ2-5; 7 nucleotides agree with TRBD1. Germline-derived CDR1 and CDR2 are SGDLS and YYNGEE. After removal of 4 bases from V and 5 bases from J, the junction contained 8 bases not matched to a gene. The CDR3 extends over 14 amino acids. CDR3 residues: CASSISTGVETQYF. CDR3 DNA: TGTGCCAGCAGCATATCCACAGGGGTGGAGACCCAGTACTTC.

The V gene is TRBV28, the J gene TRBJ2-1; D might be TRBD1 (6 bases). The V gene's germline CDR1 is MDHEN and CDR2 SYDVKM. The CDR3 sequence is 14 residues long. V dropped 4 bases and J dropped 10 bases, with 17 bases sitting between them. CDR3 protein: CASSSRTGRWEQFF. The CDR3 coding sequence is TGTGCCAGCAGTTCCCGAACAGGGCGATGGGAGCAGTTCTTC.

The rearrangement uses TRBV5-1 and TRBJ2-5; TRBD2 matches 7 bases. V lost 1 base, J lost 5 bases, and 5 bases stayed unmatched. The CDR3 covers 14 residues. CDR1 and CDR2 (germline): SGHRS, YFSETQ. CDR3 coding DNA: TGCGCCAGCAGCTTGATCGCGGGAGAGGAGACCCAGTACTTC. This gives the protein CASSLIAGEETQYF.

This clone was detected only a few times. This chain connects TRBV3-1 (or the pseudogene TRBV3-2) to TRBJ2-5; 8 bases align to TRBD2. The CDR3 loop spans 14 amino acids. V lost 4 bases to trimming and J lost 4 bases; unmatched junction nucleotides: 5. The germline V gene encodes CDR1 LGHDT and CDR2 YNNKEL (reference sequence). CDR3 sequence: CASSPGGAGETQYF. The CDR3 DNA sequence: TGTGCCAGCAGCCCCGGGGGGGCCGGAGAGACCCAGTACTTC.

The chain joins TRBV3-1 (or the pseudogene TRBV3-2) to TRBJ2-7; TRBD2 might be the D (6 bases). The CDR3 loop spans 13 amino acids. Trimming shortened V by 1 base and J by 3 bases, and 7 bases separated the two germline ends. CDR1 LGHDT and CDR2 YNNKEL come from the germline V gene (reference sequence). DNA for the CDR3: TGTGCCAGCAGCCAAGTCGGGAGCTACGAGCAGTACTTC. Translation gives CASSQVGSYEQYF.